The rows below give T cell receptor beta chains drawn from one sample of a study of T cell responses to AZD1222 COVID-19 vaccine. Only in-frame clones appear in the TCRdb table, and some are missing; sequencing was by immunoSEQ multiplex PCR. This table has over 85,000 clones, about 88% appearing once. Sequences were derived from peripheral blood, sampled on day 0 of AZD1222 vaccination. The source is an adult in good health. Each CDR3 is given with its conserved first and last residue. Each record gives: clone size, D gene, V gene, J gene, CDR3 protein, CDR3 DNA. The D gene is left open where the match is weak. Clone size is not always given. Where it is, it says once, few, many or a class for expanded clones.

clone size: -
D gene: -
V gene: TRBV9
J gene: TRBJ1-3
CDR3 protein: CASSVGGGPSGNTIYF
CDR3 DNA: TGTGCCAGCAGCGTAGGAGGGGGTCCCTCTGGAAACACCATATATTTT

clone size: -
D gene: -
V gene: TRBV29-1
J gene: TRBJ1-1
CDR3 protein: CSAAAGTNTEAFF
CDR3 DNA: TGCAGCGCCGCGGCAGGGACGAACACTGAAGCTTTCTTT

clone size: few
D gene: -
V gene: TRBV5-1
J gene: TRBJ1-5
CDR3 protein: CASSSGLDSQPQHF
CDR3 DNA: TGCGCCAGCAGCTCCGGGCTCGACAGCCAGCCCCAGCATTTT

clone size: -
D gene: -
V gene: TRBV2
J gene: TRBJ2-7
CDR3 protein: CASSEAFGGYEQYF
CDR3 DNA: TGTGCCAGCAGTGAAGCCTTCGGAGGCTACGAGCAGTACTTC

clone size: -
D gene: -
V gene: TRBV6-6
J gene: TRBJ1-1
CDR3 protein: CASSSGQSKRNTEAFF
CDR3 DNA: TGTGCCAGCAGTTCCGGACAGTCCAAACGGAACACTGAAGCTTTCTTT

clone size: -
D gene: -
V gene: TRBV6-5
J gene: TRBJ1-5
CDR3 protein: CASSYSRGQPQHF
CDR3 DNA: TGTGCCAGCAGTTACTCGAGGGGTCAGCCCCAGCATTTT

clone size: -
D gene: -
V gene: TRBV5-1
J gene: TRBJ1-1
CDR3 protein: CASSLVGSMNTEAFF
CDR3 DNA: TGCGCCAGCAGCTTGGTCGGCAGCATGAACACTGAAGCTTTCTTT

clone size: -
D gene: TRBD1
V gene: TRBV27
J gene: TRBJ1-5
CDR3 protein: CASSSGQVNQPQHF
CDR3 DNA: TGTGCCAGCAGTTCGGGACAGGTTAATCAGCCCCAGCATTTT

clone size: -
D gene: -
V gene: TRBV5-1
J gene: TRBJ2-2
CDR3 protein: CASSYTGSNTGELFF
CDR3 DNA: TGCGCCAGCAGTTACACAGGGTCTAACACCGGGGAGCTGTTTTTT

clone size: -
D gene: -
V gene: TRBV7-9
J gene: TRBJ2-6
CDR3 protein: CASSLVGQPSGSGANVLTF
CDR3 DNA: TGTGCCAGCAGCTTAGTGGGGCAGCCCTCGGGCTCTGGGGCCAACGTCCTGACTTTC

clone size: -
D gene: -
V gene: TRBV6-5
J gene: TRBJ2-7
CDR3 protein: CASTPSEPAYEQYF
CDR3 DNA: TGTGCCAGCACCCCTTCGGAGCCAGCCTACGAGCAGTACTTC

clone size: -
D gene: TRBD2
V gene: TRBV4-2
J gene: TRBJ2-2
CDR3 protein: CASSRQTSGGAAGTGELFF
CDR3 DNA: TGTGCCAGCAGCCGCCAGACTAGCGGGGGGGCCGCAGGGACCGGGGAGCTGTTTTTT

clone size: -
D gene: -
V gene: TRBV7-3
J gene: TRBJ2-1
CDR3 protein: CASSLGSSYNEQFF
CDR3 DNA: TGTGCCAGCAGCTTGGGCAGCTCCTACAATGAGCAGTTCTTC

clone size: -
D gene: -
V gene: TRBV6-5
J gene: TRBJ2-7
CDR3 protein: CASSYDGTRSYEQYF
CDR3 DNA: TGTGCCAGCAGTTACGACGGGACACGCTCCTACGAGCAGTACTTC

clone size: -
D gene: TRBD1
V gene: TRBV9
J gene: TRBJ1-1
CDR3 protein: CASSASQGAEAFF
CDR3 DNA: TGTGCCAGCAGCGCCTCACAGGGGGCTGAAGCTTTCTTT

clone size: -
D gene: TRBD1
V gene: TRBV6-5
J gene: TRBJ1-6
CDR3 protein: CASSRTGGYNSPLHF
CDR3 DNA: TGTGCCAGCAGCAGGACAGGCGGCTATAATTCACCCCTCCACTTT